Shown below are 30 T cell receptor beta chains from a single sample sequenced in a study of T cells in Graves' hyperthyroidism and ophthalmopathy. Researchers took RNA transcripts and amplified the TCR beta CDR3 regions from them. The HTBI primer set drove a first-round RT-PCR of the TCR CDR3. TCRdb redid the calling of the multiplex PCR reads with MiXCR, one entry per CDR3 protein. This sample carries a few hundred thousand distinct CDR3 sequences, 14% to 15% of them seen once, and the ten largest clones take around a third. Source material: blood. The receptor source for this set is a woman aged 25 to 45 with Graves' hyperthyroidism.

This clonotype showed up many times. The rearrangement links TRBV6-2 or TRBV6-3 to TRBJ1-2; D remains ambiguous. CDR3 length: 15 residues. V gave up 5 bases and J gave up 4 bases, with 17 bases separating them. Germline V gene lookup returns CDR1 MNHEY and CDR2 SVGEGT. CDR3 region: CASSDPAQARYGYTF. CDR3 in DNA: TGTGCCAGCAGTGACCCCGCCCAGGCCCGCTATGGCTACACCTTC.

This clonotype has only a few counts. This chain uses TRBV28 with TRBJ1-6; possible D gene TRBD1, 6 bases. Trimming took off 10 bases at V and 5 bases at J, with 15 bases between the two ends. This CDR3 has 14 amino acids. CDR1 MDHEN and CDR2 SYDVKM come from the germline V gene. CDR3 in amino acids: CAIRQALDNSPLHF. The CDR3 DNA is TGTGCCATCCGACAGGCCTTGGATAATTCACCCCTCCACTTT.

CDR3 DNA sequence: TGTGCCATCAGTAAAGCGGGACAGACTCTTGCGGAAGCTTTCTTT. It translates to CAISKAGQTLAEAFF. The chain links TRBV10-3 to TRBJ1-1; TRBD1 aligns across 7 bases. The V gene's germline CDR1 is ENHRY and CDR2 SYGVKD. The trim removed 5 bases at V and 8 bases at J, leaving 14 bases unmatched. CDR3 length: 15 residues.

The rearrangement links TRBV5-1 to TRBJ2-7; D is ambiguous. The V gene's germline CDR1 is SGHRS and CDR2 YFSETQ. The CDR3 covers 14 residues. V was clipped by 0 bases and J by 0 bases, with 7 bases between them. CDR3 region: CASSLDPRSYEQYF. The CDR3 bases are TGCGCCAGCAGCTTGGATCCCCGCTCCTACGAGCAGTACTTC. Variable domain in full (rest from reference TRBV5-1 and TRBJ2-7): KAGVTQTPRYLIKTRGQQVTLSCSPISGHRSVSWYQQTPGQGLQFLFEYFSETQRNKGNFPGRFSGRQFSNSRSEMNVSTLELGDSALYLCASSLDPRSYEQYFGPGTRLTVT.

About this clonotype: Germline is not matched at one junction end, which may reflect a read error. The rearrangement uses TRBV3-1 and TRBJ2-1; 10 bases fit TRBD2. The CDR3 extends over 15 amino acids. Looked up from germline, CDR1 is LGHDT and CDR2 is YNNKEL (reference sequence). The CDR3 region has the DNA TGTGGCAGCAGCCCTAGCGGGAGAGGCTACAATGAGCAGTTCTTC. Amino acids: CGSSPSGRGYNEQFF.

This clonotype was observed a handful of times. V usage is TRBV6-6 and J usage is TRBJ2-3; 11 nucleotides match TRBD2. The length of the CDR3 is 15 residues. Germline lookup yields CDR1 MNHNY and CDR2 SVGAGI (reference sequence). With 1 base clipped from V and 3 bases from J, the junction kept 0 bases outside the gene matches. The CDR3 protein is CASSYLAGGTDTQYF. CDR3 sequence (DNA): TGTGCCAGCAGTTACTTAGCGGGAGGGACAGATACGCAGTATTTT.

This clonotype was seen ten or more times. V is TRBV3-1 and J is TRBJ2-1, with 10 bases fitting TRBD2. Losses at the gene ends were 4 bases for V and 7 bases for J; bases not matched to a gene: 4. The CDR3 covers 14 residues. The germline CDR1 and CDR2 sequences are LGHDT and YNNKEL (reference sequence). In DNA form, the CDR3 reads TGTGCCAGCAGCCCTAGCGGGAGTAGGAATGAGCAGTTCTTC. Translated: CASSPSGSRNEQFF.

V and J are TRBV11-3 and TRBJ2-2, with 7 positions matching TRBD2. This CDR3 contains 17 residues. The ends lost 2 bases at V and 1 base at J; junction bases unmatched: 7. The germline V gene has CDR1 SGHNT and CDR2 YENEEA. CDR3 protein: CASSLLAGVGNTGELFF. The CDR3, as DNA: TGTGCCAGCAGCTTATTGGCGGGAGTGGGGAACACCGGGGAGCTGTTTTTT.

Here the CDR3 reads CSVEDLGQGAYNEQFF. As DNA, the CDR3 is TGCAGCGTTGAAGATCTCGGCCAGGGGGCGTACAATGAGCAGTTCTTC. The V and J genes are TRBV29-1 and TRBJ2-1; 8 nucleotides line up with TRBD1. The germline V gene has CDR1 SQVTM and CDR2 ANQGSEA. Trimming removed 0 bases from V and 4 bases from J; junction bases left unmatched: 8. The CDR3 spans 16 residues.

This clonotype was seen many times. The chain links TRBV18 to TRBJ1-4; the D gene is possibly TRBD1 (5 bases). This CDR3 region has 16 residues. Per the germline V gene, CDR1 is KGHSH and CDR2 is LQKENI. V dropped 4 bases and J dropped 6 bases, with 18 bases sitting between them. In nucleotides, the CDR3 is TGTGCCAGCTCACTATCATCAGCAGGGCTGGATGAAAAACTGTTTTTT. Translated, it gives CASSLSSAGLDEKLFF.

This clonotype was counted many times. The chain joins TRBV10-3 to TRBJ2-7; no clear D gene. The germline CDR1 and CDR2 sequences are ENHRY and SYGVKD. The ends were cut back, 10 bases at V and 4 bases at J, with 17 bases in the middle. The CDR3 is 13 amino acids. CDR3 in DNA: TGTGCCACCACCCCCTCGGGCCGGTACGAGCAGTACTTC. Translating gives CATTPSGRYEQYF.

This clonotype was seen at least ten times. The chain employs TRBV3-1 and TRBJ1-2, with 8 bases fitting TRBD1. The junction had 9 bases not matched to a gene; V was cut back by 4 bases and J by 2 bases. Looked up from germline, CDR1 is LGHDT and CDR2 is YNNKEL (reference sequence). The CDR3 sequence is 16 residues long. The CDR3 reads CASSRGTGTSNYGYTF. The CDR3 DNA is TGTGCCAGCAGCCGAGGGACAGGCACCTCCAACTATGGCTACACCTTC.

The sample holds a few counts of this clonotype. V usage is TRBV24-1 and J usage is TRBJ2-1; the match to TRBD2 covers 16 bases. The CDR3 contains 20 residues. CDR1 KGHDR and CDR2 SFDVKD come from the germline V gene. V was clipped by 5 bases and J by 2 bases; unmatched bases: 11. CDR3 loop: CATSGTPGLAGGPPYNEQFF. As DNA, the CDR3 is TGTGCCACCAGTGGTACACCGGGACTAGCGGGAGGGCCCCCCTACAATGAGCAGTTCTTC.

The chain is built from TRBV11-2 and TRBJ2-1, with D tentatively TRBD1 (6 bases). The V end lost 5 bases, the J end lost 8 bases, and 16 bases lay between the germline ends. The CDR3 contains 14 residues. Germline assignment: CDR1 SGHAT and CDR2 FQNNGV. CDR3 amino acids: CASSLTGTIDEQFF. CDR3 DNA: TGTGCCAGCAGCCTTACCGGGACAATCGATGAGCAGTTCTTC. The full variable domain, rest sourced from reference TRBV11-2 and TRBJ2-1, is EAGVAQSPRYKIIEKRQSVAFWCNPISGHATLYWYQQILGQGPKLLIQFQNNGVVDDSQLPKDRFSAERLKGVDSTLKIQPAKLEDSAVYLCASSLTGTIDEQFFGPGTRLTVL.

This clonotype has at least ten counts. The rearrangement joins TRBV18 to TRBJ1-1; D is unresolved. The ends were cut back, 2 bases at V and 3 bases at J, with 13 bases in the middle. This CDR3 spans 15 amino acids. Germline loops: CDR1 KGHSH, CDR2 LQKENI. The CDR3: CASSPWVFSDTEAFF. The CDR3 nucleotides are TGTGCCAGCTCACCATGGGTTTTTTCGGACACTGAAGCTTTCTTT.

This clonotype was counted between two and nine times. The chain joins TRBV6-1 to TRBJ1-1; D unclear. Trimming took 3 bases from V and 3 from J, leaving 8 bases between them. CDR1 is MNHNS and CDR2 is SASEGT in the germline V gene. The CDR3 extends over 13 amino acids. CDR3 nucleotide sequence: TGTGCCAGCAGTGATTTGAGGGACACTGAAGCTTTCTTT. Protein sequence: CASSDLRDTEAFF.

This clonotype was detected only a few times. This sequence joins TRBV30 and TRBJ2-5, with TRBD2 matching 7 bases. CDR3 length: 14 residues. The V and J ends lost 5 bases and 5 bases, in that order; junction bases with no gene match: 11. Germline assignment: CDR1 GTSNPN and CDR2 SVGIG (reference sequence). The DNA for the CDR3 is TGTGCCTGGCAAAACGGCGGGAGACGTGAGACCCAGTACTTC. Translating gives CAWQNGGRRETQYF.

This clonotype was observed a handful of times. The CDR3 sequence: CASRTGTVNEKLFF. CDR3 coding DNA: TGCGCCAGCAGAACCGGGACAGTAAATGAAAAACTGTTTTTT. The gene calls are TRBV10-2 and TRBJ1-4; TRBD1 matches 7 bases. The CDR3 loop spans 14 amino acids. Germline trimming cut 6 bases from V and 5 bases from J; bases unmatched to any gene: 6. Germline V gene data show CDR1 as WSHSY and CDR2 as SAAADI.

In its sample, this clonotype was seen a few times. The chain joins TRBV30 to TRBJ1-1; TRBD1 agrees at 7 bases. The CDR3 covers 13 residues. CDR1 GTSNPN and CDR2 SVGIG come from the germline V gene (reference sequence). V shed 3 bases and J 4 bases; nucleotides not matched to a gene: 5. The CDR3 is CAWRHSGGTEAFF. DNA for the CDR3: TGTGCCTGGAGACACTCAGGGGGCACTGAAGCTTTCTTT.

This clonotype showed up many times. This chain joins TRBV20-1 and TRBJ2-1; the match to TRBD2 covers 7 bases. CDR3 length equals 14 residues. Losses at the gene ends were 5 bases for V and 8 bases for J; bases not matched to a gene: 12. Germline V CDR1 and CDR2: DFQATT, SNEGSKA (reference sequence). The CDR3 DNA sequence: TGCAGTGCTCTTGGGACCCCCGCGGGGGATGAGCAGTTCTTC. Protein sequence: CSALGTPAGDEQFF.

This clonotype was detected ten times or more. This chain connects TRBV2 to TRBJ2-7; perhaps TRBD1 as D (6 bases). This CDR3 spans 14 amino acids. Germline CDR1 SNHLY, CDR2 FYNNEI. Trimming left V 1 base short and J 3 bases short, with 10 bases between. The CDR3 coding sequence is TGTGCCAGCAGTGAAGGCAGGGGAAACTACGAGCAGTACTTC. As protein: CASSEGRGNYEQYF.

The chain is built from TRBV14 and TRBJ2-7; possibly TRBD2 for D (6 bases). The germline gives CDR1 SGHDN, CDR2 FVKESK. The CDR3 has 14 amino acids. V was cut by 3 bases and J by 2 bases, with 11 bases left in between. This CDR3 is CASSQSGPAYEQYF. CDR3 in DNA: TGTGCCAGCAGCCAGAGCGGGCCCGCCTACGAGCAGTACTTC.

V usage is TRBV6-1 and J usage is TRBJ1-3; the D is unclear. V lost 1 base to trimming and J lost 9 bases, with 13 bases between them. Germline V CDR1 and CDR2: MNHNS, SASEGT. This CDR3 has 14 residues. The CDR3 region is CASSEDPIRITIYF. In DNA, the CDR3 is TGTGCCAGCAGTGAAGACCCAATAAGGATCACCATATATTTT.

This clonotype was observed a handful of times. The V and J genes are TRBV7-8 and TRBJ2-1; 7 bases agree with TRBD2. Germline V gene data show CDR1 as SGHVS and CDR2 as FQNEAQ. This CDR3 has 16 amino acids. V lost 1 base to trimming and J lost 4 bases; unmatched junction nucleotides: 7. CDR3 in DNA: TGTGCCAGCAGCTTAGGGGAGGGAAGGGTTTACAATGAGCAGTTCTTC. Protein product: CASSLGEGRVYNEQFF.

The J gene is TRBJ2-1, the V gene TRBV12-3 or TRBV12-4, with D unresolved. This CDR3 contains 13 residues. The ends were cut back, 7 bases at V and 2 bases at J, with 9 bases in the middle. As DNA, the CDR3 is TGTGCCAGCAAAGGCGGAACCTACAATGAGCAGTTCTTC. Translating gives CASKGGTYNEQFF.

The rearrangement links TRBV29-1 to TRBJ1-2; 10 positions agree with TRBD1. The J segment lost 4 bases and the V segment lost 6 bases, leaving 5 bases of the junction unmatched. In germline, CDR1 is SQVTM, CDR2 ANQGSEA. The CDR3 is 13 amino acids. As DNA, the CDR3 is TGCAGCGTCGTGGGACAGGGGATCTATGGCTACACCTTC. It codes for CSVVGQGIYGYTF.

This chain uses TRBV20-1 with TRBJ1-5, with D maybe TRBD1 (6 bases). CDR1 and CDR2 from the germline V gene are DFQATT and SNEGSKA (reference sequence). Trimming pared 1 base from V and 5 bases from J, leaving 12 bases between. This CDR3 contains 14 residues. CDR3 sequence: CSARVARGDQPQHF. The DNA for the CDR3 is TGCAGTGCTAGAGTCGCCAGGGGCGATCAGCCCCAGCATTTT.

The rearrangement joins TRBV20-1 to TRBJ2-7; D ambiguous. The CDR3 has 11 amino acids. V lost 6 bases and J 4 bases, leaving 10 bases between the germline ends. Germline lookup yields CDR1 DFQATT and CDR2 SNEGSKA (reference sequence). The CDR3 sequence: CSARLGYEQYF. As DNA, the CDR3 is TGCAGTGCCAGATTGGGGTACGAGCAGTACTTC.

The chain recombines TRBV11-2 with TRBJ2-1; D uncertain. The CDR3 contains 15 residues. Germline V lookup: CDR1 SGHAT, CDR2 FQNNGV. Trimming shortened V by 5 bases and J by 1 base, and 12 bases separated the two germline ends. CDR3 DNA: TGTGCCAGCAGCCCGTGGGCCAATTCCTACAATGAGCAGTTCTTC. Encoded protein: CASSPWANSYNEQFF.

This clonotype was counted between two and nine times. The chain has TRBV15 and TRBJ1-4; no definite D call. From germline, CDR1 is LNHNV and CDR2 YYDKDF (reference sequence). The V end lost 1 base, the J end lost 5 bases, and 8 bases lay between the germline ends. CDR3 size: 14 residues. For the CDR3, the DNA is TGTGCCACCAGCAGAGGAGGGAGGAATGAAAAACTGTTTTTT. This gives the protein CATSRGGRNEKLFF.